A selection of T cell receptor beta chains follows, all from one sample in a study of CD8 T cells in Susac syndrome. TCRdb redid the calling of the immunoSEQ multiplex PCR reads with MiXCR, one entry per CDR3 protein. The sample has tens of thousands of distinct CDR3 sequences, around 94% seen once. The sequenced sample consisted of CD8+ T cells from PBMCs. The origin of the receptors is a human donor in good health. The CDR3 runs from the conserved cysteine through the conserved F or W. D genes are given only for firm matches. Expanded clones are given a class, and other clones once, few, many or no size at all.

d_gene	v_gene	j_gene	abundance	CDR3nt	CDR3aa
.	TRBV4-1	TRBJ2-7	few	TGCGCCAGCAGCCAAGTCCCCTACGAGCAGTACTTC	CASSQVPYEQYF
.	TRBV12-3/TRBV12-4	TRBJ2-1	.	TGTGCCGGCTCCTACCGGGACGAGCAGTTCTTC	CAGSYRDEQFF
.	TRBV4-3	TRBJ2-7	.	TGCGCCAGCAGCCCAGACTTGGGAGTCCTCCGCAGTAGCGAGCAGTACTTC	CASSPDLGVLRSSEQYF
.	TRBV4-3	TRBJ2-6	.	TGCGCCAGCAGCCAAGATGTGTTCTCTGGGGCCAACGTCCTGACTTTC	CASSQDVFSGANVLTF
.	TRBV24-1	TRBJ2-7	.	TGTGCCACCAGACCGGGACGGGGAAGAGGCGAGCAGTACTTC	CATRPGRGRGEQYF
.	TRBV27	TRBJ1-4	.	TGTGCCAGCAGTTTTGGTGAAAAACTGTTTTTT	CASSFGEKLFF
.	TRBV5-1	TRBJ2-2	.	TGCGCCAGCAGCTTGGTTTGGGCCGGGGAGCTGTTTTTT	CASSLVWAGELFF
.	TRBV4-1	TRBJ1-2	.	TGCGCCAGCAGCCAAGAAGTGACAGGCCGCTATGGCTACACCTTC	CASSQEVTGRYGYTF
TRBD2	TRBV7-9	TRBJ2-1	once	TGTGCCAGCAGGCCCCTAGCGGGAGCCCTCCGCTCCTACAATGAGCAGTTCTTC	CASRPLAGALRSYNEQFF
.	TRBV5-1	TRBJ1-1	.	TGCGCCAGCAGCTTGGACAGGGTAAGGACTGAAGCTTTCTTT	CASSLDRVRTEAFF
TRBD1	TRBV15	TRBJ1-5	once	TGTGCCACCAGCGGAGCGACAGGGGTTCAGCCCCAGCATTTT	CATSGATGVQPQHF
TRBD2	TRBV20-1	TRBJ2-3	.	TGCAGTGCTAGAGGAGACGGGACTAGATACGATACGCAGTATTTT	CSARGDGTRYDTQYF
.	TRBV20-1	TRBJ2-2	.	TGCAGTGCTAGTATGGGGGGCTACGGGGAGCTGTTTTTT	CSASMGGYGELFF
TRBD1	TRBV7-2	TRBJ2-7	once	TGTGCCAGCAGCTCCGACAGGGTCGGGGAGCAGTACTTC	CASSSDRVGEQYF
.	TRBV29-1	TRBJ2-2	.	TGCAGCGCGAACGCGGCGGGGACCGGGGAGCTGTTTTTT	CSANAAGTGELFF
.	TRBV29-1	TRBJ1-1	.	TGCAGCGGGGGCGAGAACACTGAAGCTTTCTTT	CSGGENTEAFF
.	TRBV29-1	TRBJ2-1	.	TGCAGCGCCTCTCCAAGGGGAACCCACAATGAGCAGTTCTTC	CSASPRGTHNEQFF
TRBD2	TRBV18	TRBJ2-7	.	TGTGCCAGCTCACCAGGCGGCGGGGGGCTGAACGAGCAGTACTTC	CASSPGGGGLNEQYF
TRBD1	TRBV27	TRBJ2-7	.	TGTGCCAGCAGTCCCCGGGACAGACTAACCTACGAGCAGTACTTC	CASSPRDRLTYEQYF
TRBD1	TRBV7-9	TRBJ1-2	.	TGTGCCAGCAGCTTTGGGACAGGATGGTCCTATGGCTACACCTTC	CASSFGTGWSYGYTF
.	TRBV12-3/TRBV12-4	TRBJ1-2	.	TGTGCCAGCAGGGGTGACAGAAACTATGGCTACACCTTC	CASRGDRNYGYTF
.	TRBV14	TRBJ1-1	.	TGTGCCAGCAGCCATTTATGGCAGGGCTTCATGAACACTGAAGCTTTCTTT	CASSHLWQGFMNTEAFF
TRBD1	TRBV9	TRBJ2-7	once	TGTGCCAGCAGCGGCGGGACAGGGAGCTCCTACGAGCAGTACTTC	CASSGGTGSSYEQYF
TRBD2	TRBV20-1	TRBJ2-3	.	TGCAGTGCGCCACTGACTAGCGGGAGTACAGATACGCAGTATTTT	CSAPLTSGSTDTQYF
.	TRBV9	TRBJ2-1	.	TGTGCCAGCAGCGGTACTAGCTCCTACAATGAGCAGTTCTTC	CASSGTSSYNEQFF
.	TRBV12-3/TRBV12-4	TRBJ1-1	.	TGTGCCAGCAGTTTAGAAGAGACAGCAAACACTGAAGCTTTCTTT	CASSLEETANTEAFF
TRBD2	TRBV6-5	TRBJ2-3	.	TGTGCCAGCAGCTTTAGCGGGGGGCAGACAGATACGCAGTATTTT	CASSFSGGQTDTQYF
TRBD1	TRBV20-1	TRBJ2-7	.	TGCAGTGCAAAGGGACAGGGCCCCTACGAGCAGTACTTC	CSAKGQGPYEQYF